This passage covers 31 T cell receptor beta chains from one sample sequenced in a study of tumor and adjacent non-tumor tissue in lung cancer. The library came from three nested PCR rounds adapted from ARM-PCR protocols. TCRdb reprocessed the multiplex PCR reads with MiXCR, giving one entry per CDR3 protein. The table lists 100,000 or so distinct CDR3 sequences, 80% of them singletons. RNA was extracted from bulk tissue without any cell sorting. The normal lung tissue was taken more than 3 cm from the tumor edge. Sample: distant non-tumor lung tissue. The origin of the receptors is a man between 60 and 75 years old with small cell lung cancer.

This clonotype has a single count. Just one base apart from a much larger clone, this may be a read error. The rearrangement links TRBV6-5 to TRBJ2-2, with 8 bases aligning to TRBD1. The V segment lost 6 bases and the J segment 2 bases; nucleotides outside the gene matches: 5. The germline gives CDR1 MNHEY, CDR2 SVGAGI. The CDR3 length is 15 residues. The CDR3 sequence: CASRDREYNTGELFF. CDR3 DNA: TGTGCCAGCAGGGACAGGGAATACAACACCGGGGAGCTGTTTTTT.

As concerns this clonotype: One junction end disagrees with the germline gene, perhaps due to a read error. The rearrangement links TRBV5-1 to TRBJ2-3, with D possibly TRBD2 on 6 matching bases. This CDR3 region has 14 residues. The V gene's germline CDR1 is SGHRS and CDR2 YFSETQ. The CDR3 is CASSRLDTTHTQYF. CDR3 DNA: TGCGCCAGCAGCCGACTAGACACCACACATACGCAGTATTTT.

In this sample, this clonotype turned up once. A much larger clone lies a single base off, so this may be a read error. The CDR3 does not close with the conserved phenylalanine or tryptophan, likely indicating a read error. The chain couples TRBV20-1 to TRBJ2-1; D possibly corresponds to TRBD1 (6 bases). This CDR3 region has 14 residues. The germline V gene has CDR1 DFQATT and CDR2 SNEGSKA (reference sequence). Trimming cost V 0 bases and J 4 bases, with 10 bases left between them. The CDR3 here is CSARDPRGYNEQFI. The CDR3 DNA follows: TGCAGTGCTAGAGATCCGAGGGGGTACAATGAGCAGTTCATC.

This clonotype was observed a handful of times. V and J are TRBV11-2 and TRBJ2-7, with 8 nucleotides matching TRBD2. The CDR3 loop spans 15 amino acids. In germline, CDR1 is SGHAT, CDR2 FQNNGV. The CDR3 sequence is CTSSLGSGSSYEQYV. CDR3 nucleotide sequence: TGTACCAGCAGCTTAGGCAGCGGGAGCTCCTACGAGCAGTACGTT.

CDR3 sequence (DNA): TGTGCCAGCAGTTACGACAAGGATAATGAAAAACTGTTTTTT. Translation gives CASSYDKDNEKLFF. This sequence joins TRBV5-6 and TRBJ1-4; D is ambiguous. V was trimmed by 5 bases and J by 4 bases, leaving 12 bases between them. This CDR3 is built from 14 residues. CDR1 is SGHDT, CDR2 YYEEEE, per germline.

The rearrangement joins TRBV12-3 or TRBV12-4 to TRBJ2-2; a possible D gene is TRBD1 (5 bases). Trimming shortened V by 3 bases and J by 9 bases, and 14 bases separated the two germline ends. This CDR3 comprises 14 residues. The CDR3, as DNA: TGTGCCAGCAGTTTCTCTGACAGACACCGGGAGCTGTTTTTT. Encoded protein: CASSFSDRHRELFF.

Of note for this clonotype: Mismatch with germline at one junction end may stem from a read error. This chain links TRBV6-1 with TRBJ2-1, with 10 positions matching TRBD1. The CDR3 consists of 16 residues. Germline V gene data show CDR1 as MNHNS and CDR2 as SASEGT. In DNA, the CDR3 is TGTGCCAGAAGTCCGAACCGGGACAGGGGCGTGAATGAGCGGTTCTTC. This sequence encodes CARSPNRDRGVNERFF.

A remark on this clonotype: A clone one base away is much larger, so this may be a read error. V and J are TRBV28 and TRBJ1-6, with 7 positions matching TRBD1. The CDR3 length is 13 residues. The germline CDR1 and CDR2 sequences are MDHEN and SYDVKM. The CDR3 sequence: CASVGQNNTPLHF. CDR3 DNA: TGTGCCAGCGTGGGACAGAATAATACACCCCTCCACTTT.

With regard to this clonotype: This may come from a read error, since a much larger clone is one base off. This chain joins TRBV30 and TRBJ2-1; D uncertain. The CDR3 has 13 residues. Between the trimmed V and J ends, which lost 0 bases and 5 bases, there was a span of 8 bases. In germline, CDR1 is GTSNPN, CDR2 SVGIG (reference sequence). CDR3 bases: TGTGCCTGGAGTGTAAGGCCACACAATGAGCAGTTCTTC. Its protein is CAWSVRPHNEQFF.

The table lists this clonotype with many counts. The chain couples TRBV12-3 or TRBV12-4 to TRBJ2-4; tentative D call: TRBD2 (6 bases). Trimming cost V 6 bases and J 0 bases, with 9 bases left between them. The CDR3 totals 14 residues. In DNA form, the CDR3 reads TGTGCCAGCAGGGATAGCGGAGCCAAAAACATTCAGTACTTC. It yields the protein CASRDSGAKNIQYF.

On this clonotype itself: One end of the junction fails to match germline, which may point to a read error. The V call is TRBV7-9, the J call TRBJ2-7; D possibly corresponds to TRBD1 (5 bases). Germline values: CDR1 SEHNR, CDR2 FQNEAQ (reference sequence). This CDR3 spans 13 amino acids. DNA of the CDR3: TGTGCCAGCAGCTCCTTAGACAGTTGCGAGCAGTATTTC. Translating it yields CASSSLDSCEQYF.

The chain employs TRBV10-2 and TRBJ2-7; 8 nucleotides line up with TRBD2. Trimming removed 2 bases from V and 6 bases from J; junction bases left unmatched: 18. CDR1 WSHSY and CDR2 SAAADI come from the germline V gene. The CDR3 consists of 18 residues. This CDR3 reads CASSEGFLDGRALSEQYV. CDR3 sequence (DNA): TGCGCCAGCAGTGAGGGGTTCTTAGACGGGAGGGCCCTCAGCGAGCAGTACGTC.

As DNA, the CDR3 is TGTGCCAGCAGTGGGAGAAACACCGGGCCCCATTACGGGCGGTACGTC. Translated: CASSGRNTGPHYGRYV. The gene calls are TRBV6-1 and TRBJ2-7; no clear D. The CDR3 loop spans 16 amino acids. V was cut by 4 bases and J by 12 bases, with 28 bases left in between. In germline, CDR1 is MNHNS, CDR2 SASEGT.

Turning to this clonotype: With a much larger clone just one base away, this may be a read error. The V and J genes are TRBV20-1 and TRBJ2-7; 7 bases are a match to TRBD1. The CDR3 is 14 residues long. Germline V gene data show CDR1 as DFQATT and CDR2 as SNEGSKA (reference sequence). The CDR3: CSARPLQGSYVQYV. The CDR3 DNA reads TGCAGTGCTAGACCATTACAGGGGTCCTACGTGCAGTACGTC.

As for this clonotype: This CDR3 is missing its conserved last phenylalanine or tryptophan, likely due to a read error. V gene TRBV6-6 combines with J gene TRBJ2-3; no definite D call. This CDR3 has 14 residues. Germline loops: CDR1 MNHNY, CDR2 SVGAGI (reference sequence). CDR3 in DNA: TGTGTCAGCAGTTACTCGAAAATCTCAGATACGCAGTATTTA. Translated, it gives CVSSYSKISDTQYL.

The V gene is TRBV12-3 or TRBV12-4, the J gene TRBJ2-7, with D perhaps given as TRBD1 or TRBD2 (5 bases each). CDR3 length: 15 residues. V lost 6 bases, J lost 6 bases, and 21 bases lay in between. CDR3 amino acids: CASSRLGWDPFEQYF. CDR3 nucleotide sequence: TGTGCCAGCAGCCGTCTCGGGTGGGACCCCTTCGAGCAGTACTTC.

This sequence joins TRBV29-1 and TRBJ2-3; D is unclear. Per germline, CDR1 SQVTM and CDR2 ANQGSEA. This CDR3 spans 12 amino acids. Trimming removed 7 bases from V and 5 bases from J, with 13 bases in between. The CDR3 sequence is CSETSCRDTQYF. CDR3 coding DNA: TGCAGCGAAACATCATGCAGAGATACGCAGTATTTT.

The chain has TRBV12-3 or TRBV12-4 and TRBJ1-5; 7 nucleotides match TRBD1. The CDR3 is 15 amino acids. The V gene end was trimmed by 5 bases and the J gene end by 13 bases; junction bases not matched to a gene: 17. The CDR3 nucleotides read TGTGCCAGCAGTAAGGGACAGCTCGGGAGTCAGCTTCAGCATTTT. Protein sequence: CASSKGQLGSQLQHF.

A word on this clonotype: A single base separates this from a much larger clone, so it may be a read error. Written as DNA, the CDR3 is TGTGCCAGTCAACCCCAGGGAAAGGGCTTCGACGAGCATTACTTC. Translated: CASQPQGKGFDEHYF. The chain uses TRBV7-9 and TRBJ2-7; possible D gene TRBD1, 5 bases. From germline, CDR1 is SEHNR and CDR2 FQNEAQ (reference sequence). The length of the CDR3 is 15 residues.

The V call is TRBV4-2, the J call TRBJ2-1; either TRBD1 or TRBD2 may supply D (5 bases each). The CDR3 has 15 amino acids. The germline gives CDR1 LGHNA, CDR2 YNFKEQ. Between the trimmed V and J ends, which lost 1 base and 7 bases, there was a span of 14 bases. CDR3 sequence (DNA): TGTGCCAGCAGCCAAGCTGGGACGATGTATAATGAGCAGTTCTTC. Translating it yields CASSQAGTMYNEQFF.

A remark on this clonotype: Here the CDR3 omits its conserved ending phenylalanine or tryptophan, so a read error is the likely source. Because the CDR3's place on the DNA is in doubt, the DNA is left out and the CDR3 is given as listed by TCRdb. V gene TRBV12-3 or TRBV12-4 combines with J gene TRBJ1-2. A total of 12 residues make up the CDR3, ends included. The CDR3 protein is CASSFEDYGYTI.

The V gene is TRBV11-2, the J gene TRBJ2-7; the D is unclear. Trimming cost V 1 base and J 13 bases, with 17 bases left between them. Germline lookup yields CDR1 SGHAT and CDR2 FQNNGV. CDR3 length: 13 amino acids. The DNA of the CDR3 is TGTGCCAGCAGCTTAGCTGGCTCCTATGAGGACTACGTC. Amino acid sequence: CASSLAGSYEDYV.

The chain recombines TRBV6-5 with TRBJ2-1; 7 nucleotides align to TRBD2. The CDR3 totals 14 residues. V gave up 6 bases and J gave up 6 bases; unmatched junction bases: 8. CDR1 and CDR2 from the germline V gene are MNHEY and SVGAGI. The CDR3 sequence is CASRGLEGSNEQFF. CDR3 in DNA: TGTGCCAGCAGAGGACTAGAGGGCTCCAATGAGCAGTTCTTC.

In regard to this clonotype: A read error may explain this, as a much larger clone is one base away. This chain joins TRBV6-4 and TRBJ2-2, with 7 nucleotides matching TRBD2. This CDR3 has 15 residues. Germline V CDR1 and CDR2: MRHNA, SNTAGT. The CDR3 DNA sequence: TGTGCCAACAGTGACTCGGCGGGAGCGTCCGGGGAGCTGTTTTTT. It translates to CANSDSAGASGELFF.

The V gene is TRBV11-2, the J gene TRBJ2-2; 9 positions agree with TRBD1. Per the germline V gene, CDR1 is SGHAT and CDR2 is FQNNGV. This CDR3 is built from 17 residues. The V segment lost 3 bases and the J segment 4 bases; nucleotides outside the gene matches: 9. The CDR3 loop reads CASSFDRDRVGTGELFF. In DNA, the CDR3 is TGTGCCAGCAGCTTTGATCGGGACAGGGTCGGCACCGGGGAGCTGTTTTTT.

This clonotype was observed at least ten times. This rearrangement joins TRBV6-6 to TRBJ2-7; 8 nucleotides align to TRBD2. Germline V lookup: CDR1 MNHNY, CDR2 SVGAGI (reference sequence). Trimming cost V 6 bases and J 3 bases; bases outside gene matches: 13. CDR3 length: 16 amino acids. The CDR3 reads CASRRSISGTNYEQYV. CDR3 nucleotide sequence: TGTGCCAGCAGACGCTCCATTAGCGGGACGAACTACGAGCAGTACGTC.

This clonotype was seen ten or more times. The chain combines TRBV28 with TRBJ1-5; no firm D call. The CDR3 consists of 15 residues. Trimming left V 6 bases short and J 0 bases short, with 12 bases between. Germline lookup yields CDR1 MDHEN and CDR2 SYDVKM. The CDR3 here is CASSTHKLSNQPQHF. As DNA, the CDR3 is TGTGCCAGCAGCACCCACAAGCTTAGCAATCAGCCCCAGCATTTT.

To note about this clonotype: The junction departs from the called germline gene at one end, perhaps through a read error. The J gene is TRBJ1-4, the V gene TRBV4-2; D unresolved. This CDR3 comprises 16 residues. Germline V CDR1 and CDR2: LGHNA, YNFKEQ. CDR3 region: CASSQAKHRTNEKLFF. For the CDR3, the DNA is TGTGCCAGCAGCCAAGCCAAGCACAGAACTAATGAAAAACTTTTTTTT.

In its sample, this clonotype was seen a few times. Relative to the germline gene, one junction end is altered; a read error may explain this. The chain links TRBV5-5 to TRBJ2-1; the D is unclear. There are 12 residues in the CDR3. CDR1 SGHKS and CDR2 YYEKEE come from the germline V gene (reference sequence). CDR3 residues: CASGLALTEQFF. Written as DNA, the CDR3 is TGTGCCAGCGGCTTGGCCCTTACGGAACAGTTCTTC.

Comments on this clonotype: Given the absence of the conserved phenylalanine or tryptophan at the CDR3 end, a read error is likely. This chain joins TRBV4-1 and TRBJ2-2, with 9 bases aligning to TRBD2. CDR1 and CDR2 from the germline V gene are MGHRA and YSYEKL. The CDR3 has 18 residues. CDR3 amino acids: CASCQDRLAVGMTGELFY. The DNA for the CDR3 is TGCGCCAGCTGCCAAGATAGACTAGCGGTAGGAATGACCGGGGAGCTGTTTTAT.

V usage is TRBV5-4 and J usage is TRBJ2-1, with 12 bases identical to TRBD2. Germline V CDR1 and CDR2: SGHNT, YYREEE (reference sequence). Trimming removed 5 bases from V and 2 bases from J; junction bases left unmatched: 8. The CDR3 is 17 residues long. The CDR3 sequence is CASSPLSSGRAYNEQFF. Here the CDR3 DNA reads TGTGCCAGCAGTCCACTCTCTAGCGGGAGGGCCTACAATGAGCAGTTCTTC.